The 14 T cell receptor beta chains below were found in one sample sequenced in a study of metastatic and nonmetastatic thyroid tumors. Among the patients, none had received any treatment before thyroid surgery. Using MiXCR, TCRdb re-called clones from the PCR reads. The sample records tens of thousands of clones, 9.5% to 13% being singletons. The sequencing sample was made of blood. These receptors were collected from a male donor with papillary thyroid cancer or a benign thyroid nodule (not recorded which). Some clones in this sample may be carry-over from other donors' samples.

This clone was seen a handful of times. V usage is TRBV28 and J usage is TRBJ2-3, with D perhaps TRBD1 (6 bases). Germline lookup yields CDR1 MDHEN and CDR2 SYDVKM. The V gene lost 8 bases and the J gene lost 2 bases, with 11 bases spanning the gap. The CDR3 sequence is 13 residues long. The CDR3 DNA follows: TGTGCCAGCGGGGACATCATCACAGATACGCAGTATTTT. Encoded protein: CASGDIITDTQYF.

This clone occurred many times. J is TRBJ1-1 and V is TRBV27; TRBD1 is a possible D gene (5 bases). The germline V gene encodes CDR1 MNHEY and CDR2 SMNVEV (reference sequence). This CDR3 comprises 13 residues. V gave up 6 bases and J gave up 1 base, with 9 bases separating them. The CDR3 spells CASSLQENTEAFF. The CDR3 DNA follows: TGTGCCAGCAGCTTACAGGAGAACACTGAAGCTTTCTTT.

In its sample, this clone was seen many times. The rearrangement links TRBV7-6 to TRBJ1-1; D call uncertain. Trimming stripped 10 bases from V and 0 bases from J, with 9 bases between. Germline V CDR1 and CDR2: SGHVS, FNYEAQ. The CDR3 contains 12 residues. For the CDR3, the DNA is TGTGCCACTAGAGGGTTGAACACTGAAGCTTTCTTT. It encodes CATRGLNTEAFF.

Only a few counts were recorded for this clone. A much larger clone differs by one base, so this may be a read error. This chain uses TRBV11-2 with TRBJ2-1; no definite D call. Germline V CDR1 and CDR2: SGHAT, FQNNGV. Trimming took 5 bases from V and 7 from J, leaving 18 bases between them. There are 15 residues in the CDR3. For the CDR3, the DNA is TGTGCCAGCAGCCATGACCCTTGGGGTCCTAATGAGCAGTTCTTC. It specifies CASSHDPWGPNEQFF.

This clone is medium-sized (0.01 to 0.1%) in the sample. The rearrangement uses TRBV6-1 and TRBJ1-1; 8 bases map to TRBD1. There are 13 residues in the CDR3. The trim removed 5 bases at V and 9 bases at J, leaving 8 bases unmatched. Germline values: CDR1 MNHNS, CDR2 SASEGT. Written as DNA, the CDR3 is TGTGCCAGCAGTTTGCCGGGACAGGCCAAAGCTTTCTTT. This codes for CASSLPGQAKAFF.

In its sample, this clone was seen many times. The V and J genes are TRBV2 and TRBJ1-2; unclear D gene. There are 11 residues in the CDR3. Trimming removed 2 bases from V and 4 bases from J, with 2 bases in between. The germline gives CDR1 SNHLY, CDR2 FYNNEI. In DNA, the CDR3 is TGTGCCAGCAGTGAATTCTATGGCTACACCTTC. Its protein is CASSEFYGYTF.

With respect to this clone: One end of the junction fails to match germline, which may point to a read error. The J gene is TRBJ1-1, the V gene TRBV18, with D tentatively TRBD1 (5 bases). Germline CDR1 is KGHSH and CDR2 is LQKENI. The CDR3 has 12 amino acids. The CDR3 DNA is TGTGCCAGCTCACCCTCTGACAGTCAAGCTTCCTTT. The encoded protein is CASSPSDSQASF.

This clone showed up just a few times. The chain carries TRBV29-1 and TRBJ2-1; the D is unclear. V lost 4 bases and J 12 bases, leaving 13 bases between the germline ends. Germline V gene data show CDR1 as SQVTM and CDR2 as ANQGSEA. This CDR3 spans 11 amino acids. CDR3 protein: CSVGDGSGQFF. The CDR3, as DNA: TGCAGCGTTGGGGATGGATCTGGGCAGTTCTTC.

This clone was observed many times. DNA of the CDR3: TGTGCCAGCCGAGGGACTACCCACGAGCAGTACTTC. Protein sequence: CASRGTTHEQYF. The genes are TRBV6-1 and TRBJ2-7, with 7 bases lining up with TRBD2. V trimming: 8 bases; J trimming: 5 bases; junction bases outside the gene matches: 6. Germline assignment: CDR1 MNHNS and CDR2 SASEGT. The CDR3 is 12 residues long.

With regard to this clone: A read error may be the cause here, since a much bigger clone is one base away. Other DNA sequences in the same sample also yield this CDR3. CDR3 region: CAISPLAGGFTDTQYF. The CDR3 nucleotides are TGTGCCATCAGTCCTCTAGCAGGAGGGTTCACAGATACGCAGTATTTT. This chain links TRBV10-3 with TRBJ2-3; TRBD2 might be the D (6 bases). Germline assignment: CDR1 ENHRY and CDR2 SYGVKD. The CDR3 spans 16 residues. V dropped 5 bases and J dropped 2 bases, with 17 bases sitting between them.

Many counts were recorded for this clone. The chain employs TRBV12-3 or TRBV12-4 and TRBJ1-2; maybe TRBD1 (6 bases). Deletions cut 6 bases from V and 4 bases from J, with 18 bases between. The CDR3 is 15 amino acids. This CDR3 reads CASSRVAGASYGYTF. DNA for the CDR3: TGTGCCAGCAGCCGCGTGGCGGGGGCGAGCTATGGCTACACCTTC.

This clone was detected many times. This chain connects TRBV4-1 to TRBJ2-3; D is unresolved. V shed 1 base and J shed 4 bases, with 3 bases lying between them. Germline V gene sequence: CDR1 MGHRA, CDR2 YSYEKL. The CDR3 extends over 12 amino acids. The CDR3 here is CASSQVPDTQYF. The CDR3 DNA reads TGCGCCAGCAGCCAAGTCCCAGATACGCAGTATTTT.

The chain joins TRBV18 to TRBJ2-5; 7 nucleotides agree with TRBD1. The junction had 5 bases not matched to a gene; V was cut back by 3 bases and J by 4 bases. Germline CDR1 KGHSH, CDR2 LQKENI. The CDR3 consists of 14 residues. Here the CDR3 reads CASSPRDSGETQYF. In DNA, the CDR3 is TGTGCCAGCTCACCCCGGGACAGTGGAGAGACCCAGTACTTC. The full variable domain, with the rest looked up from reference TRBV18 and TRBJ2-5, is NAGVMQNPRHLVRRRGQEARLRCSPMKGHSHVYWYRQLPEEGLKFMVYLQKENIIDESGMPKERFSAEFPKEGPSILRIQQVVRGDSAAYFCASSPRDSGETQYFGPGTRLLVL.

A note on this clone: This may be a read error: a much more frequent sequence differs by one nucleotide. Other nucleotide sequences in the sample specify the same CDR3. The chain combines TRBV5-1 with TRBJ2-3; D ambiguous. Trimming removed 4 bases at V and 1 base at J, with 10 bases between. Germline V gene data show CDR1 as SGHRS and CDR2 as YFSETQ. The CDR3 has 14 residues. CDR3 DNA sequence: TGCGCCAGCAGCCCCCGTGAGGGCACAGATACGCAGTATTTT. This gives the protein CASSPREGTDTQYF.